This T cell receptor (beta chain) was recovered during a study of cytomegalovirus exposure and HLA in healthy donors (dated by TCRdb to 2016 to 2017). Regarding the study in general: An earlier analysis of several hundred of the donors reported 276 Gb of sequence data and roughly 100 million unique TCR beta sequences from roughly 200 million T cells. An early release that covered 500 to 800 HLA-typed donors contained approximately 300 gigabases of sequencing data and 70 million to 100 million unique TCR sequences. A later analysis re-examined previously published TCR beta repertoires from around 670 donors and added high-resolution HLA genotyping to investigate patterns of TCR occurrence. The number of donors typed differed by locus, with roughly 629-640 for A, B, C, DRB1 and DQB1, 522 for DQA1, 606 for DPA1, and 472 for DPB1. In the later analysis, no new phenotypic data were used to find candidate immune exposures; instead, reliance was placed on TCR beta sequences and their occurrence across donors. Using immunosequencing, the study profiled T cell repertoires from 550 to 750 subjects and related those repertoires to cytomegalovirus serostatus. The genetic ancestry cluster associated with self-reported Caucasian donors included about 84% of the 398 genotyped donors. Roughly 5 DR-DQ haplotypes were handled as single units for association and clustering, since linkage in the cohort was strong. Genome-wide SNP genotypes for about 55% of the roughly 670 donors were used in a later genetic analysis, which treated that subset as a discovery cohort. Donor age, sex, ethnicity and CMV serostatus were compiled alongside the repertoire data. The study combined high-throughput TCR immunosequencing, statistical association of individual TCRs with disease status, and machine learning to predict cytomegalovirus infection status. The study was designed to test whether signatures of past pathogen exposure could be identified by cataloging public T cell receptors. HLA typing covered class I and class II loci at four-digit resolution. In addition to the first cohort of 666 subjects, a separate validation cohort of about 120 different subjects was used. An earlier analysis of several hundred of the donors used high-throughput TCR beta sequencing to judge whether each TCR beta V gene segment behaved as functional or pseudogenic. Every discovery cohort repertoire had been produced on one sequencing platform. On average, about 240,000 unique TCR beta nucleotide sequences were sequenced per donor among about 400 genotyped donors of the cohort, with roughly 18% of those sequences being non-productive.

The cohort consisted of more than 650 healthy bone marrow donors. Cohort members were all nominally healthy when sampled, although unrecorded immune exposures were likely present. The donor tested CMV seropositive and was one of the 289 seropositive cohort members. A peripheral blood sample was collected from each donor, and TCR beta sequencing was performed on peripheral blood mononuclear cells. The Qiagen DNeasy Blood Extraction Kit was used to extract genomic DNA from the blood cell samples. Libraries were constructed by the immunoSEQ multiplex PCR assay. For the multiplex PCR, a mixture combining 60 forward primers for TCR Vbeta segments and 13 reverse primers for TCR Jbeta segments was used. The CDR3 region of rearranged TCR beta genes was amplified from genomic DNA by a multiplex PCR assay. The amplified TCR beta libraries were sequenced on the Illumina HiSeq System as 87-base-pair reads. Per the source publication's procedure: A later analysis counted some 74 million unique TCR beta chains across the 640 or so repertoires, and 9 million to 14 million of these chains were shared by at least two donors. Raw reads were error-corrected and collapsed into unique sequences by a nearest-neighbor algorithm in which closely related sequences were merged to remove PCR and sequencing errors. CDR3 sequences were aligned to IMGT reference sequences to assign V, D and J gene segments. For a sequence to be retained, a match of at least six nucleotides was required to both a V gene segment and a J gene segment. A rearrangement was called productive if the CDR3 had no stop codons and remained in frame with V and J, and every other rearrangement was called non-productive. Following IMGT convention, CDR3 was defined as the stretch from the second conserved V-encoded cysteine to the conserved J-encoded phenylalanine. The earlier analysis of about 620 of the donors excluded sequences that lacked an unambiguous match to a single V gene segment. In an earlier analysis of about 590 of the donors, a V segment was called functional when productive rearrangements were above 56.7%, and segregating when the standard deviation between donors exceeded 5%. To diagnose cytomegalovirus status from the catalog of TCR beta chain sequences, a statistical classification framework was built. In a later analysis, V and J genes were assigned by comparing TCR nucleotide sequences against IMGT/GENE-DB human TR gene sequences. A later analysis assigned CDR3 sequences and most-parsimonious VDJ recombination scenarios with the TCRdist pipeline. In a later analysis, each TCR beta chain was defined by its CDR3 amino acid sequence together with its V-gene family, and reads lacking a unique V-gene family were excluded. In a later analysis, approximately 590 highly shared, low-generation-probability nucleotide sequences were removed to address suspected cross-contamination and a sequencing artifact. In a later analysis, a clonal expansion index was calculated for each public chain from normalized within-repertoire ranks of inferred template counts. In a later analysis, generation probabilities were computed with a VDJ recombination model fitted to out-of-frame rearrangements, and the resulting probabilities were checked against IGoR. A later analysis scored TCR-TCR, TCR-HLA and TCR-CMV co-occurrence with hypergeometric tests, applying a repertoire-size bias correction to TCR pairs. To estimate false discovery rates, a later analysis permuted the HLA or CMV assignments 20 times. In a later analysis, co-occurring TCRs were grouped with DBSCAN, and TCRdist sequence similarity was added when clustering was performed within HLA-allele-positive subsets. For co-occurrence clustering, repertoires with fewer than 30,000 or more than 120,000 public chains were excluded, along with four to six repertoires with anomalous nucleotide sharing. The clones in this table, taken by TCRdb from immuneACCESS, are in-frame only. Not every clone is retained; where verified, under half of the shortfall comes from an unresolved V gene, and the cause of the rest is unknown. The V and J calls and the clone size are those of that table, but D and trimming were determined from the DNA. The table for this sample lists 120,000 or so clones; over 9.5% of them were counted only once. Clones ranked in the top ten supply about 4.7% of the sample.

General conclusions and limits of the study: Because HLA typing was unavailable for some donors at each locus, only the typed subset was used in association tests. Specific HLA alleles were associated with 15,000 to 20,000 TCR beta sequences at a false discovery rate of 0.05 in a later analysis. In a later genetic analysis, a missense DCLRE1C variant was associated with V-gene and J-gene trimming of TCR beta chains, and the association was replicated in an independent cohort. In an earlier analysis of about 600 of the donors, most TCR beta V segments appeared in productive rearrangements about 90% or about 30% of the time, broadly matching IMGT annotations. When HLA alleles, especially DR and DQ, strongly co-occurred, attributing TCR associations to individual alleles was difficult. It was suggested by the authors that the approach could potentially be generalized to other disease states and immunological phenotypes. Some IMGT-functional V segments, including TRBV6-2 and TRBV6-3, could not be distinguished by the 87-base-pair reads and were therefore excluded. Immune exposure information for the cohort was limited to CMV serostatus. The cohort was sequenced for TCR beta chains only, and without alpha or paired-chain data the features that could be detected were limited. A few of the identified cytomegalovirus-associated TCR beta chains were confirmed in vitro to be specific for cytomegalovirus antigens. In a later genetic analysis, fewer N-insertions in productive TCRs were reported among donors in an Asian-associated ancestry cluster than the approximately 670-donor mean. In a later analysis, the rate of TCR association differed among HLA loci, with DRB1 alleles having the most associated TCRs and HLA-C alleles having the fewest. Linkage disequilibrium might explain the correlated functional status among segregating V segments, but an unknown experimental factor could not be ruled out. A later analysis found that HLA-associated TCR beta chains were more clonally expanded and had lower generation probabilities than equally common non-associated chains. Several of the top co-occurrence clusters appeared to be linked to parvovirus B19, influenza, CMV and Epstein-Barr virus, according to a later analysis. The classifier was reported to diagnose cytomegalovirus status with high specificity and sensitivity in both the original and validation cohorts. A further reported finding was that TCR beta sequences accurately predicted the HLA-A and HLA-B alleles for most subjects in the first cohort. Presence/absence analyses assumed roughly uniform sequencing depth across donors, an assumption that may not hold. Because counts were too low, 15 to 20 rarely observed V segments, including chromosome 9 orphons, were excluded from the earlier analysis of 500 to 700 of the donors. The study gave a list of over 150 TCR beta chains associated with cytomegalovirus. The sequencing pipeline was judged likely to have produced a cluster of highly shared sequence variants as a technical artifact. Across donors, most TCR sequences were observed very rarely, whereas some public TCRs were present in many individuals. According to a later analysis, most CMV-associated TCR beta chains appeared to be HLA-restricted, and the HLA associations seemed to be driven largely by CMV exposure.

Via the germline V gene (reference sequence), CDR1 is SEHNR and CDR2 FQNEAQ. The junction shows trimming of 1 base on V and 0 bases on J, and the gene matches do not reach 4 bases of it. Its CDR3 holds 16 amino acids, cysteine through phenylalanine. Only the CDR3 part of the read is kept: 48 bases, read in frame from the first base. In the case of this clone: The antigen it binds to is not known. Per-nucleotide qualities are absent, and no much larger clonotype sits a single base away.

What was sequenced was PBMCs. The TCR originated in a woman aged 18-30 years in good health and CMV-seropositive. The sequence is built from TRBV7-9 and TRBJ2-7, and 9 bases in between align with TRBD1. The DNA is as follows: TGTGCCAGCAGCTTAGGATGGGGACAGGGCTCCTACGAGCAGTACTTC. Its protein is CASSLGWGQGSYEQYF.